This note documents a single T cell receptor (beta chain) sequence. Its antigen is unidentified. These data belong to a study of Tregs in tolerant kidney transplant recipients. Study results and limitations: Antigen-driven expansion was suggested because donor-specific Tregs expanded more than all Tregs in tolerant patients. Few patients were studied, so findings need validation in larger groups. Expanding Tregs on activated donor B cells appeared to best identify donor-specific TCRbeta clones.

Unstimulated Tregs (CD4+CD25+CD127-) and CD4+CD25- non-Tregs were sorted from PBMCs. Using immunoSEQ multiplex PCR, the repertoire was profiled, and TCRdb retains in-frame clones only, with some absent. The sample lists about 83,000 clones, more than 95% occurring once. The sample consisted of CD4+ T cells from blood, taken before the transplant. The receptor's source is a human donor who received a combined kidney and bone marrow transplant.

CDR3 region: CASSLTSGPSGNTIYF. The CDR3 DNA is TGTGCCAGCAGCTTAACTTCGGGTCCCTCTGGAAACACCATATATTTT. The chain couples TRBV7-2 to TRBJ1-3; D remains unclear. The germline V gene encodes CDR1 SGHTA and CDR2 FQGNSA. Trimming removed 2 bases at V and 0 bases at J, with 11 bases between. The CDR3 extends over 16 amino acids.